The 9 T cell receptor beta chains presented below share a single source sample, sequenced in a study of PD-L1 blockade in urothelial cancer. Libraries were prepared by immunoSEQ multiplex PCR; TCRdb keeps only in-frame clonotypes and omits some of them. The profile covers 90,000 to 120,000 clones, with approximately 91% appearing a single time and 0.92% taken by the ten largest. The material sequenced was PBMCs, taken around atezolizumab (anti-PD-L1) treatment. The receptors were sampled from a woman of 80 years or more with urothelial cancer.

V gene TRBV27 combines with J gene TRBJ2-7, with TRBD1 identical over 9 bases. Losses at the gene ends were 5 bases for V and 3 bases for J; bases not matched to a gene: 5. The germline CDR1 and CDR2 sequences are MNHEY and SMNVEV (reference sequence). The CDR3 covers 14 residues. The CDR3 DNA reads as TGTGCCAGCAGTATCCCGGGACAGGGCTACGAGCAGTACTTC. Translating it yields CASSIPGQGYEQYF.

The CDR3 DNA sequence: TGTGCCAGCTCACCTTCGACAGGGGGCGGCGGGGAGCTGTTTTTT. Amino acids: CASSPSTGGGGELFF. This chain uses TRBV18 with TRBJ2-2; TRBD1 matches 10 bases. The CDR3 sequence is 15 residues long. The trim removed 3 bases at V and 7 bases at J, leaving 5 bases unmatched. The germline V gene encodes CDR1 KGHSH and CDR2 LQKENI.

The chain recombines TRBV6-5 with TRBJ2-3; D might be TRBD2 (6 bases). Germline V CDR1 and CDR2: MNHEY, SVGAGI. CDR3 length equals 15 residues. Deletions cut 4 bases from V and 0 bases from J, with 11 bases between. The CDR3 here is CASSLGRTSTDTQYF. DNA for the CDR3: TGTGCCAGCAGTTTGGGGAGGACTAGCACAGATACGCAGTATTTT.

The V and J genes are TRBV18 and TRBJ2-7; possible D gene TRBD2, 6 bases. This CDR3 comprises 12 residues. Germline V gives CDR1 KGHSH, CDR2 LQKENI. Trimming stripped 2 bases from V and 6 bases from J, with 8 bases between. CDR3 in DNA: TGTGCCAGCTCACCAGGGGGGATCGAGCAGTACTTC. Translation: CASSPGGIEQYF.

The chain uses TRBV7-9 and TRBJ1-1; 7 nucleotides match TRBD1. This CDR3 has 13 amino acids. CDR1 is SEHNR, CDR2 FQNEAQ, per germline (reference sequence). The V gene end was trimmed by 5 bases and the J gene end by 2 bases; junction bases not matched to a gene: 2. CDR3 bases: TGTGCCAGCAGCGACAGGGTAAACACTGAAGCTTTCTTT. This gives the protein CASSDRVNTEAFF.

This sequence joins TRBV4-2 and TRBJ2-7, with 13 nucleotides matching TRBD2. J was trimmed by 0 bases and V by 0 bases; bases with no gene match: 5. The CDR3 runs to 18 residues. CDR1 LGHNA and CDR2 YNFKEQ come from the germline V gene. The CDR3 loop is CASSQDRTSGGLSYEQYF. The DNA of the CDR3 is TGTGCCAGCAGCCAAGACCGGACTAGCGGGGGCCTCTCCTACGAGCAGTACTTC.

This chain connects TRBV11-2 to TRBJ2-6, with 7 positions matching TRBD1. The CDR3 contains 15 residues. CDR1 is SGHAT, CDR2 FQNNGV, per germline. The trim removed 5 bases at V and 1 base at J, leaving 2 bases unmatched. The CDR3 protein is CASSLGQSGANVLTF. CDR3 sequence (DNA): TGTGCCAGCAGCCTGGGACAGTCTGGGGCCAACGTCCTGACTTTC.

V and J are TRBV19 and TRBJ1-1, with D unclear. The CDR3 contains 15 residues. V lost 5 bases to trimming and J lost 0 bases, with 13 bases between them. CDR1 is LNHDA and CDR2 is SQIVND in the germline V gene (reference sequence). CDR3 DNA: TGTGCCAGTAGTCGGGCGGGGATCGTGAACACTGAAGCTTTCTTT. Translating it yields CASSRAGIVNTEAFF.

This clone has only a few counts. The chain links TRBV6-6 to TRBJ2-1; D ambiguous. This CDR3 is 15 amino acids long. The germline V and J ends were trimmed by 4 bases and 6 bases, with 16 bases remaining between them. In germline, CDR1 is MNHNY, CDR2 SVGAGI (reference sequence). The CDR3 is CASSFSLGNGNEQFF. The CDR3, as DNA: TGTGCCAGCAGTTTTTCGCTAGGAAATGGCAATGAGCAGTTCTTC.